One and the same sample provided the 11 T cell receptor beta chains below, sequenced in a study of neurological immune-mediated disorders. TCRdb fed the 5' RACE reads into MiXCR, producing one record per CDR3 protein. The table has tens of thousands of distinct CDR3 sequences, about 10% seen once. Time point denoted: longitudinal time-point 1 (baseline). Sequences were obtained from PBMCs. The source of these receptors is a male donor with HTLV-1-associated myelopathy (HAM/TSP).

In its sample, this clonotype was seen many times. The rearrangement joins TRBV20-1 to TRBJ2-7, with D perhaps TRBD2 (6 bases). Germline values: CDR1 DFQATT, CDR2 SNEGSKA (reference sequence). The CDR3 runs 17 residues. Trimming removed 7 bases from V and 2 bases from J, with 27 bases in between. CDR3 DNA sequence: TGCAGTGTCCCGGCTGAGCATCGCGGGACTGGAGCCTACGAGCAGTACTTC. It specifies CSVPAEHRGTGAYEQYF.

The chain joins TRBV15 to TRBJ2-3, with D perhaps TRBD1 (6 bases). The CDR3 has 17 amino acids. Trimming stripped 1 base from V and 6 bases from J, with 20 bases between. The germline CDR1 and CDR2 sequences are LNHNV and YYDKDF (reference sequence). In nucleotides, the CDR3 is TGTGCCACCAGCAGAGTCACCGGGACACCAACCGGGGATACGCAGTATTTT. The encoded protein is CATSRVTGTPTGDTQYF.

This clonotype was detected many times. The rearrangement uses TRBV20-1 and TRBJ1-6; D is unclear. The germline V gene has CDR1 DFQATT and CDR2 SNEGSKA (reference sequence). The ends were cut back, 0 bases at V and 4 bases at J, with 19 bases in the middle. This CDR3 contains 18 residues. Written as DNA, the CDR3 is TGCAGTGCTAGAGATAGGCTGGGCAGGTCAAGATATAATTCACCCCTCCACTTT. Protein product: CSARDRLGRSRYNSPLHF.

The chain combines TRBV19 with TRBJ1-1; a weak D match, TRBD1 (6 bases). Germline CDR1 and CDR2: LNHDA and SQIVND (reference sequence). CDR3 length: 14 amino acids. V lost 2 bases, J lost 3 bases, and 10 bases lay in between. CDR3 protein: CASSINEGDTEAFF. CDR3 coding DNA: TGTGCCAGTAGTATAAATGAGGGGGACACTGAAGCTTTCTTT.

This clonotype was counted many times. V gene TRBV5-1 combines with J gene TRBJ2-3; D is uncertain. Deletions cut 0 bases from V and 0 bases from J, with 8 bases between. The CDR3 is 15 residues long. Per the germline V gene, CDR1 is SGHRS and CDR2 is YFSETQ. Written as DNA, the CDR3 is TGCGCCAGCAGCTTGGCCATGAGAAGCACAGATACGCAGTATTTT. This sequence encodes CASSLAMRSTDTQYF.

This clonotype appeared many times. This rearrangement joins TRBV4-3 to TRBJ2-7; 9 bases map to TRBD1. Germline CDR1 is LGHNA and CDR2 is YSLEER. With 3 bases clipped from V and 3 bases from J, the junction kept 6 bases outside the gene matches. This CDR3 has 15 amino acids. In DNA, the CDR3 is TGCGCCAGCAGCCACAGGACAGGGGCCCACTACGAGCAGTACTTC. This sequence encodes CASSHRTGAHYEQYF.

This clonotype was detected ten times or more. J is TRBJ1-3 and V is TRBV12-3 or TRBV12-4; D not certain. The CDR3 covers 12 residues. The germline V and J ends were trimmed by 6 bases and 2 bases, with 5 bases remaining between them. The CDR3 reads CASRPPGNTIYF. The CDR3 DNA reads TGTGCCAGCAGACCCCCTGGAAACACCATATATTTT.

This clonotype occurred many times. V usage is TRBV5-1 and J usage is TRBJ1-6, with D unclear. The CDR3 has 15 residues. CDR1 SGHRS and CDR2 YFSETQ come from the germline V gene. The V and J ends lost 4 bases and 4 bases respectively, with 12 bases between them. The CDR3 DNA reads as TGCGCCAGCAGCCCGGCGACACTTTATAATTCACCCCTCCACTTT. This sequence encodes CASSPATLYNSPLHF.

This clonotype was seen ten or more times. The chain joins TRBV29-1 to TRBJ2-7; D call uncertain. CDR3 length: 11 amino acids. CDR1 SQVTM and CDR2 ANQGSEA come from the germline V gene. Trimming shortened V by 3 bases and J by 3 bases, and 6 bases separated the two germline ends. CDR3 DNA: TGCAGCGTTGAGGGCAGCTACGAGCAGTACTTC. Protein product: CSVEGSYEQYF.

This clonotype was seen ten or more times. The chain has TRBV7-9 and TRBJ2-1; unclear D gene. Trimming removed 1 base at V and 8 bases at J, with 3 bases between. This CDR3 is 11 amino acids long. CDR1 is SEHNR, CDR2 FQNEAQ, per germline (reference sequence). CDR3 in amino acids: CASSLGDEQFF. CDR3 coding DNA: TGTGCCAGCAGCTTAGGTGATGAGCAGTTCTTC.

The chain combines TRBV6-4 with TRBJ1-1; D may be TRBD1 (6 bases). The CDR3 is 22 amino acids. V was trimmed by 2 bases and J by 7 bases, leaving 38 bases between them. Germline V gives CDR1 MRHNA, CDR2 SNTAGT. The chain's CDR3 is CASSDTLGSEKDRNKNTDEAFF. As DNA, the CDR3 is TGTGCCAGCAGTGACACTCTTGGGTCCGAAAAGGACAGAAATAAGAACACTGATGAAGCTTTCTTT.